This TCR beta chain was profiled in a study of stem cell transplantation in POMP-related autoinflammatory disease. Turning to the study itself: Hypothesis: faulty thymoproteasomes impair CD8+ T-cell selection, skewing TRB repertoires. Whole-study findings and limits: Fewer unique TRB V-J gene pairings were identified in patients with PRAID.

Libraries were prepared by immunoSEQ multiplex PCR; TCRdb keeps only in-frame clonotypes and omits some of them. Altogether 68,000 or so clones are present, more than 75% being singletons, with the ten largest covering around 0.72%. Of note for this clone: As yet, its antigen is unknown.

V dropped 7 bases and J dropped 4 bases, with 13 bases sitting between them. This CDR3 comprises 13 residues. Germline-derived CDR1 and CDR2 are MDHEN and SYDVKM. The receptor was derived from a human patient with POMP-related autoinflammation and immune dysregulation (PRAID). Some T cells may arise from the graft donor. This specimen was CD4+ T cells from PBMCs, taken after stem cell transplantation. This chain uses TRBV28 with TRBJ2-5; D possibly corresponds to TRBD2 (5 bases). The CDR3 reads CASTEGPGETQYF. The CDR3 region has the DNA TGTGCCAGCACCGAGGGCCCCGGAGAGACCCAGTACTTC.